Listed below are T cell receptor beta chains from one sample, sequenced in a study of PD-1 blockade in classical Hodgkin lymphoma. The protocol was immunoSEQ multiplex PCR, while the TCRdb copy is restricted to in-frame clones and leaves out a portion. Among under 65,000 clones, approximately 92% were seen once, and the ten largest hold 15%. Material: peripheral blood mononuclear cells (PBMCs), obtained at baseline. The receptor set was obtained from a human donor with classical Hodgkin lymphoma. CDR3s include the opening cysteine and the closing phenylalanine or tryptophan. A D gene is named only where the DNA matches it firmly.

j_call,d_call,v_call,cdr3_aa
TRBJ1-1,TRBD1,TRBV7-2,CASSQGQGVTEAFF
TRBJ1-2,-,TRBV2,CASSDRAYYGYTF
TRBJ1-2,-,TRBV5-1,CASSFSQGSYGYTF
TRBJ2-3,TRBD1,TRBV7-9,CASMTGISTDTQYF
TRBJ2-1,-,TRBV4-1,CASSQVRGGASNEQFF
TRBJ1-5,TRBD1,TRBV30,CAWSADGTGDQPQHF
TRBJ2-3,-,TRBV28,CASSLGFVGTDTQYF
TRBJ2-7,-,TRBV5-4,CASSSQGSHYEQYF
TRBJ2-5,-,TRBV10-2,CASSEGGVETQYF
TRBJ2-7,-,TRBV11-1,CASSLDREQYF
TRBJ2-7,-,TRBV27,CASSLSVTNAYEQYF
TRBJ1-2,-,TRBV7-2,CASSLPYGYTF
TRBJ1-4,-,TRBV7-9,CASSLGRPGTAKHEKLFF
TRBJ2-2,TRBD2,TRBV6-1,CASSGLADTGELFF
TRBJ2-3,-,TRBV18,CASSPLQTDTQYF
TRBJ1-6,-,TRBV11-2,CASSFLLLKGGPSPLHF
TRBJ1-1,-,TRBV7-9,CASQLGGLNTEAFF
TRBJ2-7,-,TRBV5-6,CASSLGLVASTYEQYF
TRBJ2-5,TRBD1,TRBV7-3,CASSSGDRGRETQYF
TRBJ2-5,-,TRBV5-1,CASSYYGMGEETQYF
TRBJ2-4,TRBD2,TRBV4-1,CASSQGTSKNIQYF
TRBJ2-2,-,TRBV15,CATSRYLGVGELFF
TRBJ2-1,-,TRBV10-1,CASSASEGTWNEQFF
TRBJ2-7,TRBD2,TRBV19,CASSIQSSGGSFSYEQYF
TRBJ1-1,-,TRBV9,CASSVGASVGEAFF
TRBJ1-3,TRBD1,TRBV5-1,CASSSGQGAAGNTIYF
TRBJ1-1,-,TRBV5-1,CASSRPGQEAFF
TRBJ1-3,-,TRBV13,CASSLGAGTVTGNTIYF
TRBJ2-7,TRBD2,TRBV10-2,CASSESTWTSGQYEQYF
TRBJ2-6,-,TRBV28,CASSLFRGPGANVLTF
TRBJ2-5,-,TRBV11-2,CASSGPIQGPQYF
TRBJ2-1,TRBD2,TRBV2,CASLAGENEQFF
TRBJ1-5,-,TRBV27,CASRYNAGNNQPQHF
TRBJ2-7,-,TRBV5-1,CASSGELGQTHYEQYF
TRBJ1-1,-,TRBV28,CASSLGTLNTEAFF
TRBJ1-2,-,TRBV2,CASLLLERYGYTF
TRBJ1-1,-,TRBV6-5,CASSRRVNTEAFF
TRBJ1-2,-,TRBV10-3,CAISESTDYGYTF
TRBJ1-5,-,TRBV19,CASSITEPSNQPQHF
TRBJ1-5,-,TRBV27,CASSLTTNLGPQHF
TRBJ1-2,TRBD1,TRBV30,CAWNRGVNYGYTF
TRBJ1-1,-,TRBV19,CASSLIPSGVMNTEAFF
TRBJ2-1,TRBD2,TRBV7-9,CASRSSGTTYNEQFF
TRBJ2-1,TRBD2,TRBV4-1,CASRPIGAGEAEQFF
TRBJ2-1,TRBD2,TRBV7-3,CASSSAPAGGNNEQFF
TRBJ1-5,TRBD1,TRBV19,CASSPGTGSNQPQHF
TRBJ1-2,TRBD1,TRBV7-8,CASSLGAFTGGKGGFNYGYTF
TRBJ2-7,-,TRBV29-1,CSAQTGGAYEQYF
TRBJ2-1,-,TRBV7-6,CASSLVGNRYNEQFF
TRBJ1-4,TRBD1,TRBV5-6,CASSWGTGATNEKLFF
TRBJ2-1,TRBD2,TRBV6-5,CASRGLAGANEQFF
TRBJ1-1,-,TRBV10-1,CASSRGPNLNTEAFF
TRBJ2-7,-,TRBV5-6,CASSLGGGVLAEQYF
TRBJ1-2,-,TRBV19,CASSTPRGAVNYGYTF
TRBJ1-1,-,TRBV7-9,CASSFGGLPSGRTEAFF
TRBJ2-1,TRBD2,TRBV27,CASSKLAGGSYNEQFF
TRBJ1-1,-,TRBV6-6,CASSLGMNTEAFF